This T cell receptor beta chain originates from a study of T cells in localized non-small cell lung cancer. Overall study findings and caveats: Appearing in adjacent lung were a median roughly 59 of the top 100 tumor clones. Uninvolved adjacent lung had the highest recorded T cell clonality, with tumor below it. Longer overall survival associated with higher blood T cell density; shorter survival with higher adjacent-lung clonality.

The sample holds a few counts of this clone. Its specificity is unknown. Profiled with immunoSEQ multiplex PCR; TCRdb holds only in-frame clones, not every one. The table includes thousands of clones, around a third detected once. The receptor was derived from a man aged 40 to 75 with stage I lung adenocarcinoma. The starting material was normal lung tissue next to the tumor, obtained before any cancer treatment.

In DNA, the CDR3 is TGTGCCTGGTTTGGGACTAGCGGAGCGGTAGATACGCAGTATTTT. This translates into CAWFGTSGAVDTQYF. The rearrangement links TRBV30 to TRBJ2-3; 11 bases align to TRBD2. Unmatched junction bases numbered 9, after V lost 5 bases and J lost 5 bases. The CDR3 contains 15 residues. Germline values: CDR1 GTSNPN, CDR2 SVGIG (reference sequence). The complete variable domain, with remaining parts taken from reference TRBV30 and TRBJ2-3, reads SQTIHQWPATLVQPVGSPLSLECTVEGTSNPNLYWYRQAAGRGLQLLFYSVGIGQISSEVPQNLSASRPQDRQFILSSKKLLLSDSGFYLCAWFGTSGAVDTQYFGPGTRLTVL.